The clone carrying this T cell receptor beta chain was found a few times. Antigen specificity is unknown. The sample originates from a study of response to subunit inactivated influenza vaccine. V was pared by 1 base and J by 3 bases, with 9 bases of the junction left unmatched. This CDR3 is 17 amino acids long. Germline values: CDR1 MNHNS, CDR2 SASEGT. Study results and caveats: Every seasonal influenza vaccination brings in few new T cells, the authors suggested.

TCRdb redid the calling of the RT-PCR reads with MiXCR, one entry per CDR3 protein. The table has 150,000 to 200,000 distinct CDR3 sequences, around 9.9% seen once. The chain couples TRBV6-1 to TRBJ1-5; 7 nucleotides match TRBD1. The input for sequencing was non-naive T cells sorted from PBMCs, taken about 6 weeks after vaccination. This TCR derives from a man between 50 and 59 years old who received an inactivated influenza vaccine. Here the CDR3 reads CASSEGYRGWHNQPQHF. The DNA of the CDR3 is TGTGCCAGCAGTGAAGGGTACAGGGGATGGCACAATCAGCCCCAGCATTTT.